Listed here are 19 T cell receptor beta chains from one sample, sequenced in a study of response to subunit inactivated influenza vaccine. One entry per CDR3 protein results from TCRdb running MiXCR on the RT-PCR reads. The table has approximately 500,000 distinct CDR3 sequences, under 15% seen once; the top ten hold over 10%. The source material was PBMCs from blood, sampled roughly 6 weeks after vaccination. Source of these receptors: a man over 45 who received an inactivated influenza vaccine.

The chain carries TRBV28 and TRBJ1-2; possible D gene TRBD1, 5 bases. The V end was cut by 5 bases, the J end by 4 bases, with 14 bases between. The germline CDR1 and CDR2 sequences are MDHEN and SYDVKM. The CDR3 spans 14 residues. CDR3 in amino acids: CASSKQGWTYGYTF. The DNA for the CDR3 is TGTGCCAGCAGTAAGCAGGGTTGGACCTATGGCTACACCTTC.

The gene calls are TRBV12-3 or TRBV12-4 and TRBJ2-3; weak D call: TRBD2 (5 bases). The length of the CDR3 is 14 residues. V was clipped by 4 bases and J by 4 bases, with 12 bases between them. CDR3 loop: CASSSSGWADTQYF. In nucleotides, the CDR3 is TGTGCCAGCAGTTCCTCGGGGTGGGCAGATACGCAGTATTTT.

The rearrangement joins TRBV28 to TRBJ2-5, with D perhaps TRBD1 or TRBD2 (5 bases each). The CDR3 contains 15 residues. CDR1 MDHEN and CDR2 SYDVKM come from the germline V gene. The V end was cut by 3 bases, the J end by 4 bases, with 15 bases between. CDR3 in DNA: TGTGCCAGCAGTTTTCGGGGCGTAGTTACAGAGACCCAGTACTTC. It translates to CASSFRGVVTETQYF.

This clonotype was detected only a few times. The V and J genes are TRBV9 and TRBJ2-5; TRBD2 might be the D (5 bases). CDR1 SGDLS and CDR2 YYNGEE come from the germline V gene. CDR3 length equals 14 residues. V lost 0 bases, J lost 3 bases, and 9 bases lay in between. CDR3 amino acids: CASSVGGHEETQYF. DNA of the CDR3: TGTGCCAGCAGCGTAGGAGGGCACGAAGAGACCCAGTACTTC.

This clonotype was detected many times. The CDR3 here is CASRTTVLIWNSPLHF. CDR3 nucleotides: TGTGCCAGCAGAACTACCGTCTTGATATGGAATTCACCCCTCCACTTT. The V call is TRBV6-1, the J call TRBJ1-6, with unresolved D. With 6 bases removed from V and 7 bases from J, the gap between germline ends came to 19 bases. In germline, CDR1 is MNHNS, CDR2 SASEGT. This CDR3 comprises 16 residues.

This clonotype was picked up a small number of times. DNA for the CDR3: TGTGCCTGGAGTCCCAGCGGGCTCACAGATACGCAGTATTTT. Protein product: CAWSPSGLTDTQYF. The rearrangement links TRBV30 to TRBJ2-3, with D possibly TRBD2 on 6 matching bases. CDR1 is GTSNPN and CDR2 is SVGIG in the germline V gene (reference sequence). The CDR3 extends over 14 amino acids. V lost 2 bases and J lost 2, with 11 bases in between. Full variable domain (outside the CDR3, taken from reference TRBV30 and TRBJ2-3): SQTIHQWPATLVQPVGSPLSLECTVEGTSNPNLYWYRQAAGRGLQLLFYSVGIGQISSEVPQNLSASRPQDRQFILSSKKLLLSDSGFYLCAWSPSGLTDTQYFGPGTRLTVL.

The chain carries TRBV7-9 and TRBJ2-1, with D possibly being TRBD1 (5 bases). The CDR3 is 14 amino acids. Per the germline V gene, CDR1 is SEHNR and CDR2 is FQNEAQ (reference sequence). V was shortened by 1 base and J by 9 bases, with 13 bases between the two germline ends. CDR3 DNA: TGTGCCAGCAGCTTAGGGACACCTGGTGGTGAGCAGTTCTTC. Translating gives CASSLGTPGGEQFF.

The V and J genes are TRBV28 and TRBJ1-1, with 9 bases that match TRBD1. The CDR3 runs to 16 residues. V gave up 4 bases and J gave up 4 bases; unmatched junction bases: 10. CDR1 and CDR2 (germline): MDHEN, SYDVKM. In DNA, the CDR3 is TGTGCCAGCAGTTCCGTCCCGGGACAGGGAGGCACTGAAGCTTTCTTT. Its translation is CASSSVPGQGGTEAFF.

This clonotype was seen many times. The chain has TRBV7-8 and TRBJ1-5; D not resolved. The CDR3 consists of 11 residues. V shed 1 base and J shed 7 bases, with 2 bases lying between them. Germline V CDR1 and CDR2: SGHVS, FQNEAQ. The CDR3 here is CASSLGQPQHF. DNA for the CDR3: TGTGCCAGCAGCTTAGGGCAGCCCCAGCATTTT.

This clonotype occurred a few times. The chain recombines TRBV7-2 with TRBJ1-1; TRBD1 aligns across 7 bases. Trimming cost V 5 bases and J 1 base; bases outside gene matches: 10. Looked up from germline, CDR1 is SGHTA and CDR2 is FQGNSA. The CDR3 covers 16 residues. The CDR3 nucleotides read TGTGCCAGCAGCCCAACAGGGGCGGGAAAGAACACTGAAGCTTTCTTT. Amino acids: CASSPTGAGKNTEAFF.

The V and J genes are TRBV4-1 and TRBJ1-5; D is uncertain. This CDR3 has 14 amino acids. Germline assignment: CDR1 MGHRA and CDR2 YSYEKL. The ends were cut back, 2 bases at V and 4 bases at J, with 9 bases in the middle. The CDR3 protein is CASSQYQSNQPQHF. CDR3 nucleotides: TGCGCCAGCAGCCAATATCAGAGTAATCAGCCCCAGCATTTT.

This clonotype was detected ten times or more. The chain has TRBV6-2 or TRBV6-3 and TRBJ1-1; unclear D gene. Germline V CDR1 and CDR2: MNHEY, SVGEGT. The CDR3 runs to 12 residues. V gave up 11 bases and J gave up 0 bases, with 10 bases separating them. The CDR3 spells CAALGLNTEAFF. CDR3 sequence (DNA): TGTGCCGCCCTCGGTTTGAACACTGAAGCTTTCTTT.

This clonotype was seen many times. The gene calls are TRBV20-1 and TRBJ2-1, with 12 bases fitting TRBD2. Trimming removed 1 base from V and 4 bases from J; junction bases left unmatched: 11. The CDR3 loop spans 18 amino acids. The germline CDR1 and CDR2 sequences are DFQATT and SNEGSKA (reference sequence). CDR3 loop: CSARGLAGGRSPYNEQFF. The CDR3 DNA is TGCAGTGCTAGAGGGCTAGCGGGAGGGAGATCCCCTTACAATGAGCAGTTCTTC.

This clonotype was counted a few times. J is TRBJ2-1 and V is TRBV4-1; D is undetermined. V was trimmed by 0 bases and J by 2 bases, leaving 11 bases between them. This CDR3 comprises 16 residues. Germline CDR1 MGHRA, CDR2 YSYEKL. This chain's CDR3 is CASSQDSVRAYNEQFF. CDR3 nucleotides: TGCGCCAGCAGCCAAGATTCGGTTCGGGCCTACAATGAGCAGTTCTTC.

This clonotype occurred once. J is TRBJ2-2 and V is TRBV20-1; 11 bases fit TRBD2. CDR3 length: 17 amino acids. From germline, CDR1 is DFQATT and CDR2 SNEGSKA (reference sequence). The CDR3 here is CCVSRTSGRPNTGELFF. CDR3 bases: TGCTGTGTTAGTCGGACTAGCGGGCGCCCGAACACCGGGGAGCTGTTTTTT.

This clonotype showed up many times. CDR3 nucleotide sequence: TGCAGTGCCCGGACTAGCGGGGACGAGCAGTACTTC. Translation gives CSARTSGDEQYF. The chain couples TRBV20-1 to TRBJ2-7; 12 bases fit TRBD2. Trimming cost V 6 bases and J 5 bases; bases outside gene matches: 2. The germline gives CDR1 DFQATT, CDR2 SNEGSKA (reference sequence). This CDR3 is 12 amino acids long.

The table lists this clonotype with a few counts. CDR3 in amino acids: CSAFLPGHSHEQYF. The CDR3 coding sequence is TGCAGTGCTTTCCTGCCGGGACATTCCCACGAGCAGTACTTC. This sequence joins TRBV20-1 and TRBJ2-7, with D possibly being TRBD1 (6 bases). Germline values: CDR1 DFQATT, CDR2 SNEGSKA (reference sequence). V was trimmed by 5 bases and J by 5 bases, leaving 19 bases between them. CDR3 length: 14 amino acids.

There are a few counts of this clonotype. The chain joins TRBV10-3 to TRBJ2-1; tentatively, D is TRBD2 (6 bases). The V gene's germline CDR1 is ENHRY and CDR2 SYGVKD. The CDR3 is 15 amino acids. Trimming took off 6 bases at V and 9 bases at J, with 21 bases between the two ends. The CDR3 is CAIRVLATDTGEQFF. CDR3 nucleotides: TGTGCCATCAGAGTTCTAGCGACAGACACCGGTGAGCAGTTCTTC.

The chain uses TRBV20-1 and TRBJ1-3; D gene ambiguous. V was cut by 2 bases and J by 0 bases, with 8 bases left in between. Germline CDR1 is DFQATT and CDR2 is SNEGSKA (reference sequence). CDR3 length equals 14 residues. This CDR3 reads CSARISGSGNTIYF. Here the CDR3 DNA reads TGCAGTGCTAGAATCTCGGGCTCTGGAAACACCATATATTTT.